This is a list of T cell receptor beta chains from one sample in a study of blood T cell repertoires in COVID-19. Measured with immunoSEQ multiplex PCR; TCRdb has only the in-frame clones, and not every one. The sample shows 200,000 to 300,000 clones, roughly 84% of them seen only once. The sample was peripheral blood. The receptors originated from a woman in her 40s who had recovered from COVID-19. Both conserved end residues are part of each CDR3. D genes are given only for firm matches. Some rows mark clone size as missing; the rest say once, few, many or name a class of expanded clone.

d_gene: TRBD2
abundance: NA
j_gene: TRBJ2-7
v_gene: TRBV7-2
CDR3aa: CASSVEGTSGVSSYEQYF
CDR3nt: TGTGCCAGCAGCGTCGAAGGGACTAGCGGGGTCAGCTCCTACGAGCAGTACTTC

d_gene: NA
abundance: NA
j_gene: TRBJ1-1
v_gene: TRBV20-1
CDR3aa: CSAQNTEAFF
CDR3nt: TGCAGTGCCCAGAACACTGAAGCTTTCTTT

d_gene: TRBD2
abundance: NA
j_gene: TRBJ2-2
v_gene: TRBV24-1
CDR3aa: CATSDPVQSGRNTGELFF
CDR3nt: TGTGCCACCAGTGACCCGGTTCAGAGCGGGAGGAACACCGGGGAGCTGTTTTTT

d_gene: TRBD2
abundance: NA
j_gene: TRBJ2-5
v_gene: TRBV5-1
CDR3aa: CASSLRVAGQGETQYF
CDR3nt: TGCGCCAGCAGCCTTAGGGTAGCGGGGCAAGGGGAGACCCAGTACTTC

d_gene: NA
abundance: NA
j_gene: TRBJ1-1
v_gene: TRBV4-1
CDR3aa: CASSQASGIDSEAFF
CDR3nt: TGCGCCAGCAGCCAGGCCTCAGGGATCGACTCTGAAGCTTTCTTT

d_gene: NA
abundance: many
j_gene: TRBJ1-1
v_gene: TRBV2
CDR3aa: CASSALGGAPEAFF
CDR3nt: TGTGCCAGCAGTGCCCTTGGGGGGGCCCCTGAAGCTTTCTTT

d_gene: TRBD1
abundance: NA
j_gene: TRBJ2-1
v_gene: TRBV19
CDR3aa: CASSIVGDRGYNEQFF
CDR3nt: TGTGCCAGTAGTATAGTAGGGGACAGGGGCTACAATGAGCAGTTCTTC

d_gene: NA
abundance: NA
j_gene: TRBJ2-7
v_gene: TRBV27
CDR3aa: CASTTAGGESYEQYF
CDR3nt: TGTGCCAGCACAACTGCGGGCGGCGAATCCTACGAGCAGTACTTC

d_gene: NA
abundance: NA
j_gene: TRBJ2-3
v_gene: TRBV4-2
CDR3aa: CASSQSGQGDTQYF
CDR3nt: TGTGCCAGCAGCCAATCCGGCCAGGGAGATACGCAGTATTTT

d_gene: NA
abundance: NA
j_gene: TRBJ1-2
v_gene: TRBV6-5
CDR3aa: CASTPSPAGNYGYTF
CDR3nt: TGTGCCAGCACTCCATCCCCGGCGGGTAACTATGGCTACACCTTC

d_gene: NA
abundance: NA
j_gene: TRBJ1-2
v_gene: TRBV28
CDR3aa: CASRTGDYGYTF
CDR3nt: TGTGCCAGCAGAACAGGTGACTATGGCTACACCTTC

d_gene: TRBD1
abundance: NA
j_gene: TRBJ1-5
v_gene: TRBV3-1/TRBV3-2
CDR3aa: CASSPGQGDNQPQHF
CDR3nt: TGTGCCAGCAGTCCGGGACAGGGGGACAATCAGCCCCAGCATTTT

d_gene: NA
abundance: NA
j_gene: TRBJ1-5
v_gene: TRBV20-1
CDR3aa: CSASAGLSNQPQHF
CDR3nt: TGCAGTGCTAGTGCAGGGCTTAGCAATCAGCCCCAGCATTTT

d_gene: NA
abundance: NA
j_gene: TRBJ1-2
v_gene: TRBV18
CDR3aa: CASSLTRTYTVGGYTF
CDR3nt: TGTGCCAGCTCACTTACTCGGACATACACCGTGGGAGGCTACACCTTC

d_gene: NA
abundance: NA
j_gene: TRBJ2-3
v_gene: TRBV4-1
CDR3aa: CASSQEPQSASTDTQYF
CDR3nt: TGCGCCAGCAGCCAAGAACCCCAAAGCGCTAGCACAGATACGCAGTATTTT

d_gene: TRBD2
abundance: NA
j_gene: TRBJ2-1
v_gene: TRBV24-1
CDR3aa: CATTTSGAGSYNEQFF
CDR3nt: TGTGCCACCACCACTAGCGGGGCAGGTTCCTACAATGAGCAGTTCTTC

d_gene: TRBD1
abundance: few
j_gene: TRBJ1-2
v_gene: TRBV12-3/TRBV12-4
CDR3aa: CASRGDRNYGYTF
CDR3nt: TGTGCCAGCAGAGGGGACAGAAACTATGGCTACACCTTC

d_gene: TRBD1
abundance: NA
j_gene: TRBJ2-5
v_gene: TRBV24-1
CDR3aa: CATSVPQGIQETQYF
CDR3nt: TGTGCCACCAGTGTACCACAGGGGATTCAAGAGACCCAGTACTTC

d_gene: TRBD1
abundance: NA
j_gene: TRBJ1-2
v_gene: TRBV7-9
CDR3aa: CASSQPRTGGGGYTF
CDR3nt: TGTGCCAGCAGCCAACCCCGGACAGGCGGGGGGGGCTACACCTTC

d_gene: NA
abundance: NA
j_gene: TRBJ2-5
v_gene: TRBV27
CDR3aa: CASSLQGEEETQYF
CDR3nt: TGTGCCAGCAGTCTCCAGGGGGAGGAAGAGACCCAGTACTTC

d_gene: NA
abundance: NA
j_gene: TRBJ1-1
v_gene: TRBV18
CDR3aa: CASSPLGQSNTEAFF
CDR3nt: TGTGCCAGCTCTCCATTAGGACAGTCGAACACTGAAGCTTTCTTT

d_gene: NA
abundance: once
j_gene: TRBJ2-3
v_gene: TRBV6-5
CDR3aa: CASSWNRGSDTQYF
CDR3nt: TGTGCCAGCAGCTGGAATCGGGGGTCGGATACGCAGTATTTT

d_gene: NA
abundance: NA
j_gene: TRBJ1-1
v_gene: TRBV18
CDR3aa: CASSPQQPNTEAFF
CDR3nt: TGTGCCAGCTCACCACAACAGCCGAACACTGAAGCTTTCTTT